This entry concerns a single T cell receptor (beta chain). In the original processing: Estimation of nucleated cell counts relied on the amplification of reference gene primers. The assay was immunoSEQ multiplex PCR, and TCRdb's table has in-frame clones only and misses some. V and J calls and clone size are given by that table; D and trimming were obtained from the DNA. The sample lists 130,000 to 150,000 clones, more than 80% seen once, with 4.8% in the top ten. The sample is drawn from a study of blood T cell repertoires in COVID-19. The wider study: Samples came from the United States, Italy and Spain, spanning acute and convalescent COVID-19. PBMCs, B-cell-depleted T cells, or T cells provided the cDNA or gDNA that made up the material.

The V and J ends lost 5 bases and 5 bases respectively, with 12 bases between them. Germline V gene data show CDR1 as LGHDT and CDR2 as YNNKEL (reference sequence). The length of the CDR3 is 13 residues. The sample consisted of peripheral blood. The receptor was isolated from a human donor in a cohort sampled during active COVID-19. The chain combines TRBV3-1 (or the pseudogene TRBV3-2) with TRBJ1-2; D gene uncertain. The CDR3 coding sequence is TGTGCCAGCAGCGCTAACTCGGTATATGGCTACACCTTC. Translating gives CASSANSVYGYTF.